The 27 T cell receptor beta chains listed next were all sequenced from one sample in a study of response to subunit inactivated influenza vaccine. TCRdb reanalysed the RT-PCR reads using MiXCR and keeps one entry per CDR3 protein. Among 500,000 to 650,000 distinct CDR3 sequences listed, approximately 7.6% were seen once. The source material was PBMCs from blood, sampled less than 30 months after vaccination. The receptors derive from a man between 50 and 69 years old who received an inactivated influenza vaccine.

This clonotype was picked up a small number of times. J is TRBJ2-3 and V is TRBV12-3 or TRBV12-4; weak D call: TRBD2 (5 bases). The CDR3 runs 15 residues. The V end was cut by 6 bases, the J end by 4 bases, with 17 bases between. In DNA, the CDR3 is TGTGCCAGCAGCGCCGTCCCGGTGGAGGCAGATACGCAGTATTTT. Its protein is CASSAVPVEADTQYF.

This clonotype has a count of ten or more. The rearrangement joins TRBV5-1 to TRBJ1-3; tentatively, D is TRBD1 (6 bases). This CDR3 has 16 residues. CDR1 is SGHRS and CDR2 is YFSETQ in the germline V gene. Trimming cost V 1 base and J 0 bases, with 11 bases left between them. The CDR3 DNA follows: TGCGCCAGCAGCTTGTCTACAGGGTTCTCTGGAAACACCATATATTTT. Residues: CASSLSTGFSGNTIYF.

The table lists this clonotype with a few counts. The chain employs TRBV7-2 and TRBJ2-7; D possibly matches TRBD1 or TRBD2 (5 bases each). This CDR3 comprises 15 residues. Germline assignment: CDR1 SGHTA and CDR2 FQGNSA. The germline V and J ends were trimmed by 5 bases and 5 bases, with 19 bases remaining between them. In nucleotides, the CDR3 is TGTGCCAGCAGCCAGGGACGGCTAGGAACTGACGAGCAGTACTTC. It codes for CASSQGRLGTDEQYF.

The genes are TRBV6-5 and TRBJ1-2, with 9 bases fitting TRBD1. Germline CDR1 and CDR2: MNHEY and SVGAGI. The CDR3 consists of 14 residues. V shed 0 bases, J shed 7 bases, and the junction held 3 bases outside the gene matches. The CDR3 protein is CASSYSGTGSGYTF. As DNA, the CDR3 is TGTGCCAGCAGTTACTCAGGGACAGGGTCTGGCTACACCTTC.

This clonotype was counted many times. The chain combines TRBV7-2 with TRBJ1-3; no clear D. This CDR3 comprises 16 residues. Germline CDR1 reads SGHTA; CDR2 reads FQGNSA. Trimming removed 1 base from V and 2 bases from J, with 12 bases in between. Here the CDR3 DNA reads TGTGCCAGCAGCTTAGGGGGAAAACATACTGGAAACACCATATATTTT. This encodes CASSLGGKHTGNTIYF.

This clonotype was picked up many times. V and J are TRBV4-3 and TRBJ1-1, with unresolved D. Germline-derived CDR1 and CDR2 are LGHNA and YSLEER. The CDR3 has 13 amino acids. The germline V and J ends were trimmed by 0 bases and 4 bases, with 6 bases remaining between them. Here the CDR3 reads CASSQEESTEAFF. CDR3 bases: TGCGCCAGCAGCCAAGAAGAATCCACTGAAGCTTTCTTT.

The sample holds many counts of this clonotype. The chain employs TRBV7-9 and TRBJ2-1, with D perhaps TRBD1 or TRBD2 (5 bases each). The germline CDR1 and CDR2 sequences are SEHNR and FQNEAQ (reference sequence). V lost 10 bases to trimming and J lost 0 bases, with 16 bases between them. The CDR3 loop spans 15 amino acids. The CDR3 DNA reads TGTGCCACTCATCCGGGGCGGGCCTCCTACAATGAGCAGTTCTTC. Amino acids: CATHPGRASYNEQFF.

This chain connects TRBV7-9 to TRBJ2-5; perhaps TRBD1 as D (5 bases). Trimming shortened V by 5 bases and J by 1 base, and 14 bases separated the two germline ends. The CDR3 sequence is 15 residues long. CDR1 SEHNR and CDR2 FQNEAQ come from the germline V gene (reference sequence). CDR3 coding DNA: TGTGCCAGCAGCCAGGACACCTACTTCCAAGAGACCCAGTACTTC. It yields the protein CASSQDTYFQETQYF.

This clonotype has just a few counts. The CDR3 sequence is CASSRLGTGSNEQFF. The DNA of the CDR3 is TGTGCCAGCAGCCGCCTTGGGACAGGGAGCAATGAGCAGTTCTTC. The chain uses TRBV12-3 or TRBV12-4 and TRBJ2-1, with 9 bases identical to TRBD1. The V and J ends lost 6 bases and 6 bases, in that order; junction bases with no gene match: 9. The CDR3 length is 15 residues.

In its sample, this clonotype was seen many times. The genes are TRBV29-1 and TRBJ2-7; 12 bases fit TRBD1. V lost 0 bases, J lost 3 bases, and 3 bases stayed unmatched. Germline V gene lookup returns CDR1 SQVTM and CDR2 ANQGSEA. The CDR3 has 15 amino acids. This CDR3 reads CSVEEGTGGLYEQYF. The CDR3 nucleotides are TGCAGCGTTGAAGAAGGGACAGGGGGCCTCTACGAGCAGTACTTC.

This clonotype was seen many times. This rearrangement joins TRBV28 to TRBJ1-5; D is ambiguous. Trimming removed 7 bases from V and 4 bases from J, with 11 bases in between. There are 13 residues in the CDR3. Germline CDR1 is MDHEN and CDR2 is SYDVKM. CDR3 bases: TGTGCCAGCACCCTAGCACAGAATCAGCCCCAGCATTTT. This codes for CASTLAQNQPQHF.

This clonotype has ten or more counts. This chain links TRBV25-1 with TRBJ2-1, with 7 bases fitting TRBD2. The J segment lost 1 base and the V segment lost 6 bases, leaving 3 bases of the junction unmatched. This CDR3 has 14 residues. Per germline, CDR1 MGHDK and CDR2 SYGVNS. The CDR3 sequence: CASRRRESYNEQFF. The CDR3 DNA reads as TGTGCCAGCAGACGGCGGGAGTCCTACAATGAGCAGTTCTTC.

This clonotype was counted at least ten times. V usage is TRBV6-5 and J usage is TRBJ2-2, with a tentative D call TRBD1 (5 bases). This CDR3 has 11 residues. V was trimmed by 7 bases and J by 6 bases, leaving 6 bases between them. Germline V gene data show CDR1 as MNHEY and CDR2 as SVGAGI. The CDR3: CASIGAGELFF. The CDR3, as DNA: TGTGCCAGCATAGGGGCCGGGGAGCTGTTTTTT.

This chain connects TRBV29-1 to TRBJ2-3; TRBD2 agrees at 10 bases. The CDR3 loop spans 16 amino acids. V shed 4 bases and J 0 bases; nucleotides not matched to a gene: 7. CDR1 and CDR2 from the germline V gene are SQVTM and ANQGSEA. The CDR3 region is CSVVGTSGASTDTQYF. The CDR3 nucleotides read TGCAGCGTTGTGGGAACTAGCGGGGCAAGCACAGATACGCAGTATTTT.

This clonotype turned up a few times. The CDR3 loop is CATSDFGVSQETQYF. CDR3 sequence (DNA): TGTGCCACCAGTGATTTCGGAGTGTCCCAAGAGACCCAGTACTTC. The V call is TRBV24-1, the J call TRBJ2-5; D remains ambiguous. Trimming removed 1 base from V and 1 base from J, with 9 bases in between. Germline V gene sequence: CDR1 KGHDR, CDR2 SFDVKD. The CDR3 runs 15 residues.

In the case of this clonotype: Being one base from a much bigger clone, this may be a read error. The J gene is TRBJ2-1, the V gene TRBV15; D gene ambiguous. The V gene's germline CDR1 is LNHNV and CDR2 YYDKDF (reference sequence). The CDR3 covers 11 residues. V was clipped by 11 bases and J by 4 bases, with 9 bases between them. CDR3 nucleotide sequence: TGTGCCGCGCGGAGTTACAATGAGCAGTTCTTC. It specifies CAARSYNEQFF.

A few counts support this clonotype. The chain links TRBV4-3 to TRBJ2-1; 11 bases map to TRBD2. J gave up 4 bases and V 0 bases, and 5 bases lay outside the gene matches. Looked up from germline, CDR1 is LGHNA and CDR2 is YSLEER. The CDR3 consists of 17 residues. The CDR3 DNA follows: TGCGCCAGCAGCCAAGAAGGGACTAGCGGACTATACAATGAGCAGTTCTTC. It is translated as CASSQEGTSGLYNEQFF.

This clonotype was seen many times. This chain connects TRBV7-9 to TRBJ1-1, with D possibly being TRBD1 (5 bases). V lost 5 bases and J 3 bases, leaving 13 bases between the germline ends. The CDR3 extends over 14 amino acids. The germline V gene encodes CDR1 SEHNR and CDR2 FQNEAQ (reference sequence). CDR3 DNA: TGTGCCAGCAGCGTTCAAGGGACGGACACTGAAGCTTTCTTT. Translating it yields CASSVQGTDTEAFF.

This chain uses TRBV12-3 or TRBV12-4 with TRBJ2-7; the match to TRBD1 covers 8 bases. The CDR3 has 14 residues. With V trimmed by 1 base and J by 4 bases, 3 bases remained unmatched. CDR3 loop: CASSLGWTGYEQYF. The CDR3 DNA sequence: TGTGCCAGCAGTTTAGGTTGGACAGGGTACGAGCAGTACTTC.

This clonotype was seen at least ten times. V and J are TRBV7-2 and TRBJ1-2; 7 bases are shared with TRBD1. CDR1 and CDR2 from the germline V gene are SGHTA and FQGNSA. V shed 4 bases, J shed 8 bases, and the junction held 10 bases outside the gene matches. CDR3 length equals 14 residues. CDR3 region: CASSSPGQLIGYTF. The CDR3 region has the DNA TGTGCCAGCAGCTCCCCGGGACAGTTGATCGGCTACACCTTC. The whole variable domain, filled in from reference TRBV7-2 and TRBJ1-2, reads GAGVSQSPSNKVTEKGKDVELRCDPISGHTALYWYRQSLGQGLEFLIYFQGNSAPDKSGLPSDRFSAERTGGSVSTLTIQRTQQEDSAVYLCASSSPGQLIGYTFGSGTRLTVV.

This clonotype showed up many times. The J gene is TRBJ2-4, the V gene TRBV28; TRBD2 might be the D (6 bases). The CDR3 length is 15 residues. V lost 2 bases and J 1 base, leaving 9 bases between the germline ends. Germline V lookup: CDR1 MDHEN, CDR2 SYDVKM. CDR3: CASSLMAGAKNIQYF. CDR3 nucleotide sequence: TGTGCCAGCAGTTTAATGGCGGGGGCCAAAAACATTCAGTACTTC.

This clonotype was picked up many times. The rearrangement joins TRBV12-3 or TRBV12-4 to TRBJ2-5; D ambiguous. V gave up 5 bases and J gave up 9 bases, with 16 bases separating them. The CDR3 consists of 13 residues. CDR3 region: CASSLGSSTAQYF. The CDR3 nucleotides read TGTGCCAGCAGTCTAGGATCGAGCACGGCCCAGTACTTC.

V is TRBV11-2 and J is TRBJ2-5; D might be TRBD1 (6 bases). Germline V gives CDR1 SGHAT, CDR2 FQNNGV. V lost 5 bases and J 10 bases, leaving 26 bases between the germline ends. This CDR3 is 16 amino acids long. CDR3 loop: CASSTPSAGALGIQYF. The CDR3 nucleotides are TGTGCCAGCAGCACGCCAAGCGCAGGGGCACTCGGTATCCAGTACTTC.

This clonotype was seen at least ten times. The CDR3 sequence is CASSQDNRASGTDTQYF. CDR3 sequence (DNA): TGTGCCAGCAGCCAAGATAACAGGGCTAGCGGCACAGATACGCAGTATTTT. The chain recombines TRBV4-2 with TRBJ2-3, with D possibly called TRBD1 or TRBD2 (6 bases each). Per germline, CDR1 LGHNA and CDR2 YNFKEQ. The CDR3 covers 17 residues. V dropped 0 bases and J dropped 1 base, with 14 bases sitting between them.

The chain uses TRBV24-1 and TRBJ2-3, with 7 bases fitting TRBD2. Germline CDR1 and CDR2: KGHDR and SFDVKD. Trimming removed 5 bases from V and 0 bases from J; junction bases left unmatched: 7. CDR3 length: 16 residues. The CDR3 region has the DNA TGTGCCACCAGTGGTGAGGGAGCGGGGAGCACAGATACGCAGTATTTT. This encodes CATSGEGAGSTDTQYF.

The chain joins TRBV29-1 to TRBJ1-2, with 7 bases that match TRBD1. The V gene end was trimmed by 3 bases and the J gene end by 2 bases; junction bases not matched to a gene: 12. This CDR3 has 16 amino acids. Germline CDR1 reads SQVTM; CDR2 reads ANQGSEA. Here the CDR3 DNA reads TGCAGCGTTGATCGGTGGGAAGGGGGCGGAAACTATGGCTACACCTTC. It specifies CSVDRWEGGGNYGYTF. Full variable domain (missing parts from reference TRBV29-1 and TRBJ1-2): SAVISQKPSRDICQRGTSLTIQCQVDSQVTMMFWYRQQPGQSLTLIATANQGSEATYESGFVIDKFPISRPNLTFSTLTVSNMSPEDSSIYLCSVDRWEGGGNYGYTFGSGTRLTVV.

This clonotype showed up many times. This sequence joins TRBV20-1 and TRBJ2-5; D remains ambiguous. Trimming shortened V by 0 bases and J by 3 bases, and 14 bases separated the two germline ends. Germline CDR1 reads DFQATT; CDR2 reads SNEGSKA (reference sequence). The CDR3 has 15 residues. The CDR3 coding sequence is TGCAGTGCTAGAGATCGTGGGAAGTCTGAAGAGACCCAGTACTTC. Its translation is CSARDRGKSEETQYF.